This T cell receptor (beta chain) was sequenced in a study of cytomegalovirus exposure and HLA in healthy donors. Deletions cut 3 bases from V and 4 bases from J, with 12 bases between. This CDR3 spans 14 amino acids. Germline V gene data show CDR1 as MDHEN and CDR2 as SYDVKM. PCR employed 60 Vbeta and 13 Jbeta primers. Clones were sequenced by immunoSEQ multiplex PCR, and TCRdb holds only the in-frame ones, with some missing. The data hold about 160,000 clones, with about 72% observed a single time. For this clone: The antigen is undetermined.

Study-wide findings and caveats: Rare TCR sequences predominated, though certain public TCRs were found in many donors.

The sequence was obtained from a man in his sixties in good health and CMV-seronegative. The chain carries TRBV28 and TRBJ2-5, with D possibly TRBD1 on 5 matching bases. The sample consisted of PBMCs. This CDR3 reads CASSFSQGVETQYF. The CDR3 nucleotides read TGTGCCAGCAGTTTCTCTCAGGGCGTAGAGACCCAGTACTTC.